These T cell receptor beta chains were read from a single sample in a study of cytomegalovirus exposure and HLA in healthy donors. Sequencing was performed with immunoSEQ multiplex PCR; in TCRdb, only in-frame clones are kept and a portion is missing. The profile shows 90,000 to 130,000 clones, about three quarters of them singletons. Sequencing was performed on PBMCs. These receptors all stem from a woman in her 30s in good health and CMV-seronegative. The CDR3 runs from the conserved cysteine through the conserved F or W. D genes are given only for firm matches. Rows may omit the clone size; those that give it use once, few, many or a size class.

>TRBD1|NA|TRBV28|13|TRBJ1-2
TGTGCCAGCAGCCTCGGGACAGGGTATGGCTACACCTTC
CASSLGTGYGYTF
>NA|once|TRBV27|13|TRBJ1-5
TGTGCCAGCAGTGCACAGGGTGATCAGCCCCAGCATTTT
CASSAQGDQPQHF
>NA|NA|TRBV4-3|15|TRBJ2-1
TGCGCCAGCAGCCGGCGAGCAGGATCCTACAATGAGCAGTTCTTC
CASSRRAGSYNEQFF
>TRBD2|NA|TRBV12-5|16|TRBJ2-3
TGTGCTAGTGGTAGTGGGCTAGCGGGAAGCACAGATACGCAGTATTTT
CASGSGLAGSTDTQYF
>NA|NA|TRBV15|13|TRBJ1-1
TGTGCCACCAGCAGAACAACGAACACTGAAGCTTTCTTT
CATSRTTNTEAFF
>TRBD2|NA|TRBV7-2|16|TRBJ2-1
TGTGCCAGCGCCGCCTTTGGCGGGAGGGGATACAATGAGCAGTTCTTC
CASAAFGGRGYNEQFF
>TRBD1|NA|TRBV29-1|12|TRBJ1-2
TGCAGCGTTATGACAGGGATTACGGGCTACACCTTC
CSVMTGITGYTF
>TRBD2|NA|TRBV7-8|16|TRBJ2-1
TGTGCCAGCAGCTTTGGGACTAGCGGGTCGGGGGATGAGCAGTTCTTC
CASSFGTSGSGDEQFF
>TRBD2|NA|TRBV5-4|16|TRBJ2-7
TGTGCCAGCAGCTTGGGCAGCGGGGGACCTAACTACGAGCAGTACTTC
CASSLGSGGPNYEQYF
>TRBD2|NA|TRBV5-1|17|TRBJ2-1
TGCGCCAGCAGCATCGGACTAGCGGGGGGGCCTCTGAATGAGCAGTTCTTC
CASSIGLAGGPLNEQFF
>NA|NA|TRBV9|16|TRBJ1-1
TGTGCCAGCAGCGTAGGGCCACTTGAGGGGAACACTGAAGCTTTCTTT
CASSVGPLEGNTEAFF
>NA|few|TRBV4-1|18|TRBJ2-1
TGCGCCAGCAGCCCCTTAGGTGACGGAGGGCCGGGCCACAATGAGCAGTTCTTC
CASSPLGDGGPGHNEQFF
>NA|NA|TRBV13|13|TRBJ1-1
TGTGCCAGCAGCTTAGAGAGGCCTGACGAAGCTTTCTTT
CASSLERPDEAFF
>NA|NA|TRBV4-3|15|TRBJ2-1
TGCGCCAGCAGCCAAGACTCGGCAGGCTACAATGAGCAGTTCTTC
CASSQDSAGYNEQFF
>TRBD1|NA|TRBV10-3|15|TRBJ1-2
TGTGCCATCAGAGGGACAGGGGCCACAAACTATGGCTACACCTTC
CAIRGTGATNYGYTF
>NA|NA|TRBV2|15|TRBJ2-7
TGTGCCAGCAGTGAAATGACCAGGGACTCCTACGAGCAGTACTTC
CASSEMTRDSYEQYF
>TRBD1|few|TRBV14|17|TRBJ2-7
TGTGCCAGCAGCCAAGACGGGGACAGGGGGCGAATCTACGAGCAGTACTTC
CASSQDGDRGRIYEQYF
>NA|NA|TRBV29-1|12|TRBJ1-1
TGCAGCGCCCTAGAGGGGGACACTGAAGCTTTCTTT
CSALEGDTEAFF
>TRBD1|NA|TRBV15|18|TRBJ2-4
TGTGCCACCAGCAGAGATAGGGGACAGGTACTAACCAAAAACATTCAGTACTTC
CATSRDRGQVLTKNIQYF
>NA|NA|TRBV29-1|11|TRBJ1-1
TGCAGCGTTGAAGATTCATCTGAAGCTTTCTTT
CSVEDSSEAFF
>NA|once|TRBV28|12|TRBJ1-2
TGTGCCAGCACGTCATTCATAGCTGGCTACACCTTC
CASTSFIAGYTF
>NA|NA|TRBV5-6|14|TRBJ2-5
TGTGCCAGCAGCTTCCGGACAGCCCAAGAGACCCAGTACTTC
CASSFRTAQETQYF
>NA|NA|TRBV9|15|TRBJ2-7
TGTGCCAGCAGCGTTGGGCCAGGGCAGGGATACGAGCAGTACTTC
CASSVGPGQGYEQYF
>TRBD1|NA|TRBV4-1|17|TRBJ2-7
TGCGCCAGCAGCCTAATTTCCGGGACAGGGAATCCCTACGAGCAGTACTTC
CASSLISGTGNPYEQYF
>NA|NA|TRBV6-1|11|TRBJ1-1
TGTGCCAGCAGCCATAACACTGAAGCTTTCTTT
CASSHNTEAFF
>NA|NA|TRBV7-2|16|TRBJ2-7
TGTGCCAGCAGCTTAGCGTTTGCAGGGCCTACCTACGAGCAGTACTTC
CASSLAFAGPTYEQYF
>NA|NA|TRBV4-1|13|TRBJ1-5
TGCGCCAGCAGCCTCCAGGGCCATCAGCCCCAGCATTTT
CASSLQGHQPQHF